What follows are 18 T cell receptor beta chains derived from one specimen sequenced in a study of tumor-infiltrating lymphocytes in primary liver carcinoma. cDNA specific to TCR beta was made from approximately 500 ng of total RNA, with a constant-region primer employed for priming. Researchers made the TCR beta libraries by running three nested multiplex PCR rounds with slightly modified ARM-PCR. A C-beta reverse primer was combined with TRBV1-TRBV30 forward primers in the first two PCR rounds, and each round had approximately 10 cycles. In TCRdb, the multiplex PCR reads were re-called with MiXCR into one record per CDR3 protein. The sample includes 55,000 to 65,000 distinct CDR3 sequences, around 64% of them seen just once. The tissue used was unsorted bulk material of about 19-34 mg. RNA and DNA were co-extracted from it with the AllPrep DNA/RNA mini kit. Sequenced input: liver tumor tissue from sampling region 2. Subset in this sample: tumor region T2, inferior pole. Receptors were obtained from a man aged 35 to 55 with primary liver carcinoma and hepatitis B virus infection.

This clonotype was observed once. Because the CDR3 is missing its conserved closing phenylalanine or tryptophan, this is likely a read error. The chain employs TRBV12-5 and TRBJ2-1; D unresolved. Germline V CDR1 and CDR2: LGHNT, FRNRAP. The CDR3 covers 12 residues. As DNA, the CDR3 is TGCGCTAGTGGTCTCCAAGGGTGTGAGCAGTTCATC. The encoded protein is CASGLQGCEQFI.

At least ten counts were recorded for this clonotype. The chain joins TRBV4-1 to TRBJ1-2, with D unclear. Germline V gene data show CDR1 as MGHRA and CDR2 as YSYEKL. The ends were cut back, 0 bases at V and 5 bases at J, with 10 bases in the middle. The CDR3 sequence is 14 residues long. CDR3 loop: CASSQEEGDYGYTF. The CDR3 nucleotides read TGCGCCAGCAGCCAAGAAGAGGGTGATTATGGCTACACCTTC.

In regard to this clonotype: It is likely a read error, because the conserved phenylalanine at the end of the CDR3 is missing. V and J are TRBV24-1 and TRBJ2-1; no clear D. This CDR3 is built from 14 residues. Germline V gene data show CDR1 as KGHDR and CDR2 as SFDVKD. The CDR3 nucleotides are TGTGTCACCTCAAGCGAGGCACGGTACAATGAGCAGTTCCTC. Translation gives CVTSSEARYNEQFL.

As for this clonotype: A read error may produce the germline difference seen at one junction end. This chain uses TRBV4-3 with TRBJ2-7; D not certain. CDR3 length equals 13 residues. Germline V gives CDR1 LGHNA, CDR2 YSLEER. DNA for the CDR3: TGCGCCAACAGCCAAGATCTGCTCTACGAGCAGTACTTC. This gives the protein CANSQDLLYEQYF.

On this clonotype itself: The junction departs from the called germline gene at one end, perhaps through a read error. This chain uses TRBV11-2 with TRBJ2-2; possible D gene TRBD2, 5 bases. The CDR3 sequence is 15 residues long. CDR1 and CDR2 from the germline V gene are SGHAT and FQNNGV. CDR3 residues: CVSSFVGSNTGELFF. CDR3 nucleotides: TGTGTCAGCAGCTTTGTGGGATCGAACACCGGGGAGCTGTTTTTC.

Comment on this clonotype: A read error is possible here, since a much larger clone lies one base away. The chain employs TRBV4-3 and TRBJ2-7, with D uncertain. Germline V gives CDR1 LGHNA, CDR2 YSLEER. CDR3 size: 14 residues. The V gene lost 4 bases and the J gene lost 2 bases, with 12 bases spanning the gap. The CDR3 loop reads CASSPKDGTYEQYF. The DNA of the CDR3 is TGCGCCAGCAGCCCCAAGGACGGCACCTACGAGCAGTACTTC.

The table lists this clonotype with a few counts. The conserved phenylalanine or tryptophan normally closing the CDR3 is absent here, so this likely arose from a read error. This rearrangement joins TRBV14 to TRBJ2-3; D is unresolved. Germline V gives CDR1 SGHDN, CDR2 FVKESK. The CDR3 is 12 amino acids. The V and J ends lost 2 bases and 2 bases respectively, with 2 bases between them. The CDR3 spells CASSQTTDTQYL. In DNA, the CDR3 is TGTGCCAGCAGCCAAACCACAGATACGCAGTATTTG.

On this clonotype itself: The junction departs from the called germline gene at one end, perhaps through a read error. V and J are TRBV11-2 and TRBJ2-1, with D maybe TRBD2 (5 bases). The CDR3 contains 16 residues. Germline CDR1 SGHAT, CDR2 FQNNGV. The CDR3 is CASSLELPAEMNEQFF. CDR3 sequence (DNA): TGTGCCAGCAGTTTAGAGCTCCCAGCGGAAATGAATGAGCAGTTCTTC. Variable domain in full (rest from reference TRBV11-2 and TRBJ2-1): EAGVAQSPRYKIIEKRQSVAFWCNPISGHATLYWYQQILGQGPKLLIQFQNNGVVDDSQLPKDRFSAERLKGVDSTLKIQPAKLEDSAVYLCASSLELPAEMNEQFFGPGTRLTVL.

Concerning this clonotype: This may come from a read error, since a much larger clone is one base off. CDR3 sequence (DNA): TGTGCAAGCAGATCCCGGGACTCGGCCCACCAAGCGGCCCAGTACTTC. Residues: CASRSRDSAHQAAQYF. The rearrangement joins TRBV11-2 to TRBJ2-5; D possibly corresponds to TRBD2 (6 bases). The V gene's germline CDR1 is SGHAT and CDR2 FQNNGV. The CDR3 length is 16 residues.

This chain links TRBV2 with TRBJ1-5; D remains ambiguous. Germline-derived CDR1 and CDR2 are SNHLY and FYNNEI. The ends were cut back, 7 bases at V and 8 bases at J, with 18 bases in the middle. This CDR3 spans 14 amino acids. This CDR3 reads CASTGPKRNEPQHF. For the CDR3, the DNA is TGTGCCAGCACAGGCCCCAAGAGAAATGAGCCCCAGCATTTT. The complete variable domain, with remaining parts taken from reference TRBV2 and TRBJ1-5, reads EPEVTQTPSHQVTQMGQEVILRCVPISNHLYFYWYRQILGQKVEFLVSFYNNEISEKSEIFDDQFSVERPDGSNFTLKIRSTKLEDSAMYFCASTGPKRNEPQHFGDGTRLSIL.

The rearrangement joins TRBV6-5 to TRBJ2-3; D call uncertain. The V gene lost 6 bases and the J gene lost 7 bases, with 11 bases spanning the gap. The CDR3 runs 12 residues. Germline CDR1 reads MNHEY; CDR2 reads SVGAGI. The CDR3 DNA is TGTGCCAGCAGGACACGGACGAATACGCAGTATTTT. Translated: CASRTRTNTQYF.

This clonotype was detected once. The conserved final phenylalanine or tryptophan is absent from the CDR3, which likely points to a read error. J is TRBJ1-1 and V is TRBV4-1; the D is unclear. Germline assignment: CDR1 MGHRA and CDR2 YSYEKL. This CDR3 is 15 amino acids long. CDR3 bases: TGCGCCAGCAGTCAAGAGTATACTGGGAACACTGAAGCTTTCTCC. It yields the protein CASSQEYTGNTEAFS.

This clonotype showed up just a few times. The chain's CDR3 is CANSPDSSSTDTQYF. DNA of the CDR3: TGTGCCAACAGCCCGGACAGCTCTAGTACAGATACGCAGTATTTT. The rearrangement uses TRBV6-5 and TRBJ2-3, with TRBD1 as a possible D gene (6 bases). Trimming shortened V by 10 bases and J by 3 bases, and 20 bases separated the two germline ends. This CDR3 spans 15 amino acids. In germline, CDR1 is MNHEY, CDR2 SVGAGI.

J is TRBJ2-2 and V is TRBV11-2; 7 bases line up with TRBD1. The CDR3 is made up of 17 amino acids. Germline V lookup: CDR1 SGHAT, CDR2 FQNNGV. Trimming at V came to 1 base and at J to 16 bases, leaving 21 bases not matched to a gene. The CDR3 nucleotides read TGTGCCAGCAGCTTAGCATTAGTAGGGGCGAACACAGGGGAGTCGTTTTTT. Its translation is CASSLALVGANTGESFF.

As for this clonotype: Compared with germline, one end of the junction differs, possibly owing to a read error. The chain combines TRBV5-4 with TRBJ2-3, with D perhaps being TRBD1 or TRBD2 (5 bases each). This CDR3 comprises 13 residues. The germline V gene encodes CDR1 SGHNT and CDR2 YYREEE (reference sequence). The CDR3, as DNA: TGTGCCAGCAGCTTGGCTGGGGGAGATACGCAGTATTTC. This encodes CASSLAGGDTQYF.

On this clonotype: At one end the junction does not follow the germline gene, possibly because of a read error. CDR3: CACSFPAGSDTQYF. CDR3 in DNA: TGTGCCTGCAGTTTCCCAGCGGGATCAGATACGCAGTATTTT. This sequence joins TRBV12-3 or TRBV12-4 and TRBJ2-3, with 7 bases identical to TRBD2. The CDR3 spans 14 residues.

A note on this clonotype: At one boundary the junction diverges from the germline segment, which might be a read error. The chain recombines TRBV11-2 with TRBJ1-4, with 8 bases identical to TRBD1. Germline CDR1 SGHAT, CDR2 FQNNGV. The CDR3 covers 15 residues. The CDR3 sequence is CARSLDPTGVEKPFF. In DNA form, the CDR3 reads TGTGCCCGCAGCTTAGACCCGACAGGGGTTGAAAAACCGTTTTTT.

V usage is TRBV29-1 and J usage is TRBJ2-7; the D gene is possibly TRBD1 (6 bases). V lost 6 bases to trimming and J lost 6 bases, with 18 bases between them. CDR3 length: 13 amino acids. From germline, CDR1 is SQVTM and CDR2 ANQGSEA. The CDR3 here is CSVWAGVLSEQYF. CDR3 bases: TGCAGCGTGTGGGCAGGGGTGCTGTCCGAGCAGTACTTC.